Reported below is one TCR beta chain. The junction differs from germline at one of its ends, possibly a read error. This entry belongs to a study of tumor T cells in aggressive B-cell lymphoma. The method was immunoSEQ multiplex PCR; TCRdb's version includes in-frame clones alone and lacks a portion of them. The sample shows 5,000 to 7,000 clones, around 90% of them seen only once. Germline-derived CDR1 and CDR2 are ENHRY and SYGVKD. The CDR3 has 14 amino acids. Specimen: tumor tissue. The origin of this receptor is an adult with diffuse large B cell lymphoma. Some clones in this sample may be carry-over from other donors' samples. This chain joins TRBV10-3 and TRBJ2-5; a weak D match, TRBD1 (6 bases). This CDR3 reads CTISEPTGQETQYF. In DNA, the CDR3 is TGTACCATCAGTGAGCCGACAGGCCAAGAGACCCAGTACTTC.